The source of this T cell receptor beta chain is a study of T cells expressing NK-cell markers. About the research overall: Each TCR beta repertoire originated in sorted T cells that were CD3+CD56+NKG2C+, CD3+CD56+NKG2C- or CD3+CD56-NKG2C+.

Concerning this clonotype: Its antigen remains unidentified.

CDR1 is DFQATT and CDR2 is SNEGSKA in the germline V gene (reference sequence). The CDR3 loop spans 14 amino acids. Synthesis of TCR beta cDNA relied on 5'RACE template switching carrying UMIs. One entry per CDR3 protein, without DNA, is what TCRdb gives after re-calling the 5' RACE reads. Across over 200,000 distinct CDR3 sequences, the top ten clones capture about 0.4% of the sample. Study results and caveats: Leadership of the CD3+CD56-NKG2C+ fraction also belonged to these clonotypes in a handful of donors.

This rearrangement joins TRBV20-1 to TRBJ2-3; the TRBD2 assignment by TCRdb is unverifiable without DNA. The sequenced sample was blood T cells: a sorted CD56 or NKG2C T cell subset, CD4+ or CD8+ T cells, or bulk PBMC T cells (not recorded which). The origin of this receptor is a man aged 18 to 35 in good health. CDR3 in amino acids: CSAREAGITDTQYF.